This T cell receptor beta chain was sequenced in a study of T-cell reconstitution after alpha-beta-depleted transplantation in children. Study results and limitations: There were some patients whose high TCRbeta diversity at day 60 came from surviving recipient T cells and thymic progenitors. The authors attributed T-cell counts and diversity one year after transplant mostly to newly produced T cells. About two months after transplant, alpha-beta T cells reportedly came from several hundred expanded graft clones.

Concerning this clonotype itself: Its antigen is undetermined.

TCRbeta library construction was performed incorporating unique molecular identifiers. TCRdb re-called the PCR reads with MiXCR, one entry per CDR3 protein. The repertoire holds about 980,000 distinct CDR3 sequences, with about 26% as singletons. CDR3 size: 16 residues. V shed 2 bases, J shed 7 bases, and the junction held 13 bases outside the gene matches. Germline V gene lookup returns CDR1 DFQATT and CDR2 SNEGSKA (reference sequence). This sequence joins TRBV20-1 and TRBJ2-1; TRBD2 matches 8 bases. This sequence originates from a boy less than two years old who had a stem cell transplant for SCID, so the T cells may come from the graft donor. Sequenced here: PBMCs, mostly from graft donor cells, sampled 360 days after TCRalphabeta/CD19-depleted stem cell transplant. CDR3 coding DNA: TGCAGTGCTAGACCCCCTAGGGAGCGGGGGAGGAATGAGCAGTTCTTC. Protein sequence: CSARPPRERGRNEQFF.